This T cell receptor (beta chain) was found in a study of monozygotic twins with inflammatory bowel disease. Points from the study as a whole: Whether twins were concordant or discordant made no difference to repertoire similarity, possibly from limited power. Neither one strong signal nor one clonotype associated with IBD was supported.

Each TCR library used 3500 ng of total RNA. For every sample, eight separate reactions were used to make cDNA. TCRdb re-called the 5' RACE reads and shows each CDR3 protein once, DNA omitted. The sample shows around 99,000 distinct CDR3 sequences, and approximately 13% sits with its ten largest clones. Worth noting for this clonotype: As yet, its antigen is unknown.

Germline V lookup: CDR1 LNHDA, CDR2 SQIVND (reference sequence). The CDR3 is 16 amino acids. The clonotype was recovered from a human donor with ulcerative colitis or Crohn's disease, or a healthy co-twin of an affected twin (not recorded which). The sample comprised blood. The V and J genes are TRBV19 and TRBJ2-7; the TRBD2 assignment by TCRdb is unverifiable without DNA. This chain's CDR3 is CASSGLLDAGSYEQYF.